A single sample gave rise to the 18 T cell receptor beta chains below, sequenced in a study of CD8 T cells in ankylosing spondylitis. TCRdb itself ran the 5' RACE reads through MiXCR, one entry per CDR3 protein. This table holds approximately 260,000 distinct CDR3 sequences, 7.5% to 9% found once. Sample: blood, either unsorted or a sorted T cell fraction (not recorded which). The source is a male donor with ankylosing spondylitis or in good health (not recorded which).

This clonotype has a count of ten or more. The rearrangement uses TRBV27 and TRBJ2-3; tentatively, D is TRBD2 (6 bases). The germline V gene has CDR1 MNHEY and CDR2 SMNVEV (reference sequence). V was cut by 7 bases and J by 3 bases, with 32 bases left in between. The CDR3 extends over 20 amino acids. CDR3 region: CASTSRNCVYRWAGTDTQYF. Written as DNA, the CDR3 is TGTGCCAGCACTTCCCGAAATTGTGTATATAGGTGGGCGGGGACAGATACGCAGTATTTT.

The chain carries TRBV7-6 and TRBJ2-3, with TRBD1 matching 8 bases. The CDR3 covers 17 residues. CDR1 is SGHVS and CDR2 is FNYEAQ in the germline V gene. The V gene end was trimmed by 2 bases and the J gene end by 1 base; junction bases not matched to a gene: 8. CDR3 nucleotide sequence: TGTGCCAGCAGCTTACGATTGACAGGGGTGGGCACAGATACGCAGTATTTT. Its protein product is CASSLRLTGVGTDTQYF.

This clonotype has ten or more counts. This chain links TRBV18 with TRBJ1-2; perhaps TRBD1 as D (5 bases). There are 13 residues in the CDR3. V lost 3 bases to trimming and J lost 4 bases, with 9 bases between them. Germline V gene lookup returns CDR1 KGHSH and CDR2 LQKENI. CDR3 nucleotide sequence: TGTGCCAGCTCACCGCCAGGGCGCTATGGCTACACCTTC. Encoded protein: CASSPPGRYGYTF.

The chain combines TRBV7-9 with TRBJ2-7, with D unclear. V lost 3 bases and J lost 0, with 6 bases in between. The CDR3 has 13 residues. Germline-derived CDR1 and CDR2 are SEHNR and FQNEAQ (reference sequence). In DNA, the CDR3 is TGTGCCAGCAGCTTTCACAACTCCTACGAGCAGTACTTC. Translated, it gives CASSFHNSYEQYF.

This clonotype was observed at least ten times. This sequence joins TRBV4-1 and TRBJ2-6, with D possibly TRBD2 on 5 matching bases. The CDR3 has 16 residues. Trimming left V 0 bases short and J 0 bases short, with 6 bases between. Per germline, CDR1 MGHRA and CDR2 YSYEKL. The CDR3 nucleotides are TGCGCCAGCAGCCAAGAGGGAGACTCTGGGGCCAACGTCCTGACTTTC. Its translation is CASSQEGDSGANVLTF.

This clonotype came up many times. The V and J genes are TRBV27 and TRBJ2-7, with D unclear. Trimming took 3 bases from V and 3 from J, leaving 15 bases between them. There are 15 residues in the CDR3. Germline lookup yields CDR1 MNHEY and CDR2 SMNVEV (reference sequence). CDR3: CASSFEATPGYEQYF. CDR3 DNA: TGTGCCAGCAGTTTTGAGGCTACCCCTGGCTACGAGCAGTACTTC.

Ten or more counts support this clonotype. The chain employs TRBV6-2 or TRBV6-3 and TRBJ1-2; no reliable D call. The CDR3 is 13 amino acids. The V end was cut by 7 bases, the J end by 8 bases, with 17 bases between. CDR1 and CDR2 from the germline V gene are MNHEY and SVGEGT. The CDR3 DNA reads as TGTGCCAGCAACTTGGACGGCGCCGGGGGCTACACCTTC. Translation: CASNLDGAGGYTF.

This clonotype occurred many times. This chain's CDR3 is CSARDFRTDTQYF. The CDR3 DNA follows: TGCAGTGCTAGGGACTTCCGCACAGATACGCAGTATTTT. The chain is built from TRBV20-1 and TRBJ2-3, with D perhaps TRBD2 (5 bases). V lost 3 bases, J lost 1 base, and 8 bases lay in between. Germline V lookup: CDR1 DFQATT, CDR2 SNEGSKA (reference sequence). CDR3 length: 13 residues.

This clonotype was seen at least ten times. The J gene is TRBJ2-1, the V gene TRBV27; the match to TRBD2 covers 12 bases. Per the germline V gene, CDR1 is MNHEY and CDR2 is SMNVEV (reference sequence). V lost 2 bases, J lost 0 bases, and 5 bases stayed unmatched. The CDR3 runs 18 residues. CDR3 nucleotides: TGTGCCAGCAGTTTACTAGCGGGGGGGCTTAGCTCCTACAATGAGCAGTTCTTC. Translating it yields CASSLLAGGLSSYNEQFF.

Comments on this clonotype: A much larger clone is a single base away; this may be a read error. The gene calls are TRBV20-1 and TRBJ2-3, with TRBD2 matching over 13 bases. Germline CDR1 reads DFQATT; CDR2 reads SNEGSKA (reference sequence). The CDR3 contains 16 residues. With V trimmed by 4 bases and J by 3 bases, 7 bases remained unmatched. The CDR3 region has the DNA TGCAGTGCTACAGGGACTAGCGGGGTGGAAACAGATACGCAGTATTTT. Encoded protein: CSATGTSGVETDTQYF.

This clonotype occurred many times. The chain has TRBV5-1 and TRBJ2-2, with a weak D call TRBD1 (6 bases). This CDR3 contains 15 residues. Germline CDR1 reads SGHRS; CDR2 reads YFSETQ. Trimming cost V 4 bases and J 2 bases, with 12 bases left between them. CDR3 DNA: TGCGCCAGCAGCCAGGGACACGTCAACACCGGGGAGCTGTTTTTT. This encodes CASSQGHVNTGELFF.

Details on this clonotype: A much larger clone sits a single nucleotide away, making a read error possible. This sequence joins TRBV4-1 and TRBJ2-7; 10 positions agree with TRBD2. Germline-derived CDR1 and CDR2 are MGHRA and YSYEKL. Trimming at V came to 1 base and at J to 1 base, leaving 4 bases not matched to a gene. This CDR3 has 16 residues. DNA for the CDR3: TGCGCCAGCAGCCAAGGGAGTAGCGGGAGGTCCTACGAGCAGTACTTC. Translating it yields CASSQGSSGRSYEQYF.

The V and J genes are TRBV7-9 and TRBJ2-5, with 10 bases matching TRBD2. CDR1 is SEHNR, CDR2 FQNEAQ, per germline (reference sequence). The V segment lost 5 bases and the J segment 2 bases; nucleotides outside the gene matches: 5. This CDR3 comprises 15 residues. CDR3 DNA: TGTGCCAGCAGCACCGGACTAGCGGCTCAAGAGACCCAGTACTTC. It encodes CASSTGLAAQETQYF.

This clonotype came up many times. This chain links TRBV20-1 with TRBJ1-1; 8 bases are a match to TRBD1. V shed 5 bases and J 4 bases; nucleotides not matched to a gene: 3. This CDR3 is 12 amino acids long. Germline assignment: CDR1 DFQATT and CDR2 SNEGSKA (reference sequence). CDR3 sequence: CSAHRGSTEAFF. The CDR3 DNA reads TGCAGTGCTCACAGGGGGAGCACTGAAGCTTTCTTT.

This sequence joins TRBV20-1 and TRBJ1-5; 9 nucleotides match TRBD1. This CDR3 contains 15 residues. Looked up from germline, CDR1 is DFQATT and CDR2 is SNEGSKA (reference sequence). V gave up 5 bases and J gave up 2 bases; unmatched junction bases: 7. The CDR3 loop reads CSAPRTGAGNQPQHF. The CDR3 DNA is TGCAGTGCTCCCCGGACAGGGGCTGGCAATCAGCCCCAGCATTTT.

At least ten counts were recorded for this clonotype. The CDR3 bases are TGTGCCAGCATTCTTAGGGCCCGGGACAGGATTATGAACACTGAAGCTTTCTTT. Residues: CASILRARDRIMNTEAFF. The chain employs TRBV27 and TRBJ1-1; 8 bases fit TRBD1. Germline V gene sequence: CDR1 MNHEY, CDR2 SMNVEV (reference sequence). V lost 7 bases to trimming and J lost 0 bases; unmatched junction nucleotides: 16. This CDR3 spans 18 amino acids.

The table lists this clonotype with many counts. This chain connects TRBV11-2 to TRBJ1-3, with D possibly matching TRBD1 (5 bases). Trimming left V 2 bases short and J 2 bases short, with 10 bases between. The CDR3 totals 15 residues. Germline values: CDR1 SGHAT, CDR2 FQNNGV. The CDR3 region is CASSLIRDAGNTIYF. For the CDR3, the DNA is TGTGCCAGCAGCTTAATCAGGGACGCTGGAAACACCATATATTTT. Looking up the rest from reference TRBV11-2 and TRBJ1-3 gives the full variable domain: EAGVAQSPRYKIIEKRQSVAFWCNPISGHATLYWYQQILGQGPKLLIQFQNNGVVDDSQLPKDRFSAERLKGVDSTLKIQPAKLEDSAVYLCASSLIRDAGNTIYFGEGSWLTVV.

This clonotype was observed at least ten times. The chain combines TRBV3-1 with TRBJ2-1; unclear D gene. Deletions cut 0 bases from V and 9 bases from J, with 9 bases between. This CDR3 has 13 residues. Germline V gene data show CDR1 as LGHDT and CDR2 as YNNKEL (reference sequence). The CDR3 here is CASSQETRSEQFF. The DNA of the CDR3 is TGTGCCAGCAGCCAAGAAACGAGAAGTGAGCAGTTCTTC.